Following are 25 T cell receptor beta chains from one sample sequenced in a study of T-cell reconstitution after alpha-beta-depleted transplantation in children. For TCRbeta, the library was prepared with unique molecular identifiers. MiXCR was run by TCRdb on the PCR reads, yielding one entry per CDR3 protein. The sample has 500,000 to 650,000 distinct CDR3 sequences, over 9.5% seen once. The specimen comprised PBMCs, mostly from graft donor cells, sampled 180 days after TCRalphabeta/CD19-depleted stem cell transplant. The receptors originated from a female patient aged 2-9 years who had a stem cell transplant for aplastic anemia, so the T cells may come from the graft donor.

J is TRBJ2-1 and V is TRBV5-1; 10 nucleotides line up with TRBD1. Germline V gene lookup returns CDR1 SGHRS and CDR2 YFSETQ. V dropped 1 base and J dropped 6; count of bases not matched to a gene: 4. This CDR3 spans 15 amino acids. CDR3 residues: CASSLWTGGFNEQFF. In DNA form, the CDR3 reads TGCGCCAGCAGCTTGTGGACAGGGGGATTCAATGAGCAGTTCTTC.

The J gene is TRBJ2-1, the V gene TRBV15, with 9 bases identical to TRBD2. V was clipped by 0 bases and J by 0 bases; unmatched bases: 9. Per germline, CDR1 LNHNV and CDR2 YYDKDF (reference sequence). The CDR3 covers 19 residues. CDR3 protein: CATSRDLAGGDSSYNEQFF. DNA for the CDR3: TGTGCCACCAGCAGAGATCTTGCGGGGGGGGACTCCTCCTACAATGAGCAGTTCTTC.

The CDR3, as DNA: TGTGCCAGCAGCTTAAGGCTCCGTACCGAAAAACTGTTTTTT. It codes for CASSLRLRTEKLFF. The V and J genes are TRBV7-8 and TRBJ1-4, with D uncertain. Germline CDR1 and CDR2: SGHVS and FQNEAQ. This CDR3 comprises 14 residues. V dropped 2 bases and J dropped 8 bases, with 12 bases sitting between them. Combining the CDR3 with reference TRBV7-8 and TRBJ1-4 gives the whole variable domain GAGVSQSPRYKVAKRGQDVALRCDPISGHVSLFWYQQALGQGPEFLTYFQNEAQLDKSGLPSDRFFAERPEGSVSTLKIQRTQQEDSAVYLCASSLRLRTEKLFFGSGTQLSVL.

This clonotype was seen more than once but under ten times. CDR3 coding DNA: TGCAGCGTGGCTGGACAGGGTAACGAGCAGTACTTC. Translated, it gives CSVAGQGNEQYF. The rearrangement uses TRBV29-1 and TRBJ2-7; 8 nucleotides align to TRBD1. Germline CDR1 is SQVTM and CDR2 is ANQGSEA. This CDR3 is built from 12 residues. V lost 6 bases and J lost 5; bases outside the gene matches: 6.

The table lists this clonotype with a few counts. V gene TRBV4-3 combines with J gene TRBJ1-3; 7 positions match TRBD1. The CDR3 runs to 18 residues. With 0 bases clipped from V and 2 bases from J, the junction kept 10 bases outside the gene matches. Per germline, CDR1 LGHNA and CDR2 YSLEER. The DNA of the CDR3 is TGCGCCAGCAGCCAAGAGGGCCCAGGGGGTGAGGCTGGAAACACCATATATTTT. The encoded protein is CASSQEGPGGEAGNTIYF.

This clonotype was seen a handful of times. The genes are TRBV11-1 and TRBJ1-1; 12 bases are a match to TRBD1. Germline CDR1 is SGHAT and CDR2 is FQDESV (reference sequence). This CDR3 comprises 18 residues. The V segment lost 5 bases and the J segment 3 bases; nucleotides outside the gene matches: 13. In nucleotides, the CDR3 is TGTGCCAGCAGCAGCAATCCGGGACAGGGGGCATTCGACACTGAAGCTTTCTTT. Translation: CASSSNPGQGAFDTEAFF.

This clonotype has a count of ten or more. The chain has TRBV12-3 or TRBV12-4 and TRBJ2-1, with 8 positions matching TRBD2. J gave up 5 bases and V 3 bases, and 6 bases lay outside the gene matches. CDR3 size: 15 residues. The CDR3 loop reads CASSLSGSGHNEQFF. Here the CDR3 DNA reads TGTGCCAGCAGTTTGAGCGGGAGTGGCCACAATGAGCAGTTCTTC.

This sequence joins TRBV11-2 and TRBJ2-2, with D hard to call. Trimming took off 7 bases at V and 3 bases at J, with 15 bases between the two ends. The CDR3 extends over 15 amino acids. Germline V CDR1 and CDR2: SGHAT, FQNNGV. The CDR3 region is CASNPGKVYTGELFF. The CDR3 DNA follows: TGTGCCAGCAACCCCGGCAAGGTCTACACCGGGGAGCTGTTTTTT.

Only a few counts were recorded for this clonotype. The chain combines TRBV4-2 with TRBJ2-1; 13 bases fit TRBD2. J gave up 3 bases and V 0 bases, and 5 bases lay outside the gene matches. This CDR3 is built from 18 residues. Per germline, CDR1 LGHNA and CDR2 YNFKEQ. CDR3 sequence reads: CASSQDTSGRVFYNEQFF. The CDR3 coding sequence is TGTGCCAGCAGCCAAGATACTAGCGGGAGGGTCTTCTACAATGAGCAGTTCTTC.

With respect to this clonotype: One end of the junction fails to match germline, which may point to a read error. The rearrangement joins TRBV4-3 to TRBJ2-3; D may be TRBD1 or TRBD2 (5 bases each). This CDR3 comprises 19 residues. Per germline, CDR1 LGHNA and CDR2 YSLEER. The CDR3 region is CASSQDTHLAVPSTGTQYF. CDR3 sequence (DNA): TGCGCCAGCAGCCAAGATACCCACCTAGCAGTGCCTAGCACAGGTACGCAGTATTTT.

This clonotype was detected only a few times. The chain joins TRBV4-3 to TRBJ1-2; 7 bases match TRBD1. Losses at the gene ends were 2 bases for V and 6 bases for J; bases not matched to a gene: 9. In germline, CDR1 is LGHNA, CDR2 YSLEER. The CDR3 totals 15 residues. CDR3 protein: CASSQMPGTVNGYTF. CDR3 bases: TGCGCCAGCAGCCAAATGCCCGGGACAGTAAATGGCTACACCTTC.

A few counts support this clonotype. The genes are TRBV10-3 and TRBJ1-5; TRBD1 might be the D (6 bases). Germline V gene sequence: CDR1 ENHRY, CDR2 SYGVKD. Trimming shortened V by 2 bases and J by 7 bases, and 15 bases separated the two germline ends. This CDR3 comprises 15 residues. The CDR3 spells CAISENSGAGQPQHF. Here the CDR3 DNA reads TGTGCCATCAGTGAGAATTCGGGGGCAGGGCAGCCCCAGCATTTT.

Ten or more counts support this clonotype. The chain has TRBV10-3 and TRBJ2-3; 8 bases map to TRBD2. Per germline, CDR1 ENHRY and CDR2 SYGVKD. V lost 9 bases, J lost 4 bases, and 6 bases stayed unmatched. The CDR3 sequence is 13 residues long. The CDR3 DNA reads as TGTGCCATTAAGCGGGAGAAGGCAGATACGCAGTATTTT. As protein: CAIKREKADTQYF.

The chain carries TRBV7-2 and TRBJ2-5; D uncertain. There are 11 residues in the CDR3. V was shortened by 10 bases and J by 5 bases, with 11 bases between the two germline ends. In germline, CDR1 is SGHTA, CDR2 FQGNSA. CDR3 region: CATSAPETQYF. CDR3 sequence (DNA): TGTGCCACCTCGGCCCCGGAGACCCAGTACTTC.

This clonotype was seen more than once but under ten times. The chain recombines TRBV7-2 with TRBJ2-2, with D perhaps TRBD1 (6 bases). The germline CDR1 and CDR2 sequences are SGHTA and FQGNSA. V lost 6 bases, J lost 2 bases, and 19 bases lay in between. The CDR3 extends over 17 amino acids. CDR3 DNA sequence: TGTGCCAGCAGTCTAAATCCGTCCAGGGGAAACACCGGGGAGCTGTTTTTT. Translation: CASSLNPSRGNTGELFF. Together with reference TRBV7-2 and TRBJ2-2, the CDR3 gives the full variable domain: GAGVSQSPSNKVTEKGKDVELRCDPISGHTALYWYRQSLGQGLEFLIYFQGNSAPDKSGLPSDRFSAERTGGSVSTLTIQRTQQEDSAVYLCASSLNPSRGNTGELFFGEGSRLTVL.

CDR3 nucleotides: TGCGCCAGCAGCTTGTCACCCCCTAGGACCGGGGAGCTGTTTTTT. Translating it yields CASSLSPPRTGELFF. The chain couples TRBV5-1 to TRBJ2-2; D is ambiguous. Germline CDR1 is SGHRS and CDR2 is YFSETQ. The CDR3 spans 15 residues. V lost 1 base to trimming and J lost 5 bases, with 12 bases between them.

The chain has TRBV20-1 and TRBJ2-7; 11 nucleotides agree with TRBD2. The CDR3 length is 14 residues. Germline V CDR1 and CDR2: DFQATT, SNEGSKA (reference sequence). J lost 4 bases, V lost 3 bases, and 5 bases had no gene match. The CDR3 DNA reads TGCAGTGCTAGCGGGCCTAGCGGGAGGTACGAGCAGTACGTC. Translating it yields CSASGPSGRYEQYV.

The chain recombines TRBV20-1 with TRBJ2-7; 8 bases line up with TRBD2. Germline-derived CDR1 and CDR2 are DFQATT and SNEGSKA (reference sequence). CDR3 length: 15 amino acids. Losses at the gene ends were 0 bases for V and 0 bases for J; bases not matched to a gene: 4. DNA for the CDR3: TGCAGTGCTAGAGATATTAGCGGGACCTCCTACGAGCAGTACTTC. It codes for CSARDISGTSYEQYF.

This chain links TRBV18 with TRBJ2-6; D ambiguous. The CDR3 has 16 amino acids. From germline, CDR1 is KGHSH and CDR2 LQKENI. The V end lost 0 bases, the J end lost 4 bases, and 10 bases lay between the germline ends. The CDR3 region is CASSPPGSGGANVLTF. CDR3 coding DNA: TGTGCCAGCTCACCACCAGGGTCGGGCGGGGCCAACGTCCTGACTTTC.

This clonotype turned up a few times. V and J are TRBV28 and TRBJ1-1, with TRBD1 as a possible D gene (5 bases). V shed 6 bases and J shed 6 bases, with 14 bases lying between them. Germline CDR1 MDHEN, CDR2 SYDVKM. This CDR3 is built from 13 residues. CDR3 in amino acids: CASRPDIPPEAFF. The CDR3 nucleotides are TGTGCCAGCAGGCCGGACATACCGCCTGAAGCTTTCTTT.

In this sample, this clonotype turned up many times. V usage is TRBV29-1 and J usage is TRBJ1-1; possibly TRBD1 for D (5 bases). V lost 3 bases and J 3 bases, leaving 17 bases between the germline ends. Germline V gene lookup returns CDR1 SQVTM and CDR2 ANQGSEA. This CDR3 contains 15 residues. DNA for the CDR3: TGCAGCGTTGAGGAATTGTGGACGGGGGACACTGAAGCTTTCTTT. This sequence encodes CSVEELWTGDTEAFF.

The chain uses TRBV7-9 and TRBJ2-1; weak D call: TRBD1 (6 bases). Looked up from germline, CDR1 is SEHNR and CDR2 is FQNEAQ (reference sequence). The CDR3 is 14 amino acids. Trimming left V 5 bases short and J 6 bases short, with 14 bases between. The CDR3 loop is CASSPRTDGNEQFF. The CDR3 coding sequence is TGTGCCAGCAGCCCCCGGACAGATGGCAATGAGCAGTTCTTC.

The chain carries TRBV7-2 and TRBJ1-1; the D gene is possibly TRBD1 (6 bases). CDR1 and CDR2 from the germline V gene are SGHTA and FQGNSA. Between the trimmed V and J ends, which lost 5 bases and 11 bases, there was a span of 27 bases. CDR3 size: 16 residues. CDR3: CASSPRAGGAVLRAFF. The DNA for the CDR3 is TGTGCCAGCAGCCCTCGCGCCGGGGGGGCGGTTTTACGGGCTTTCTTT.

This clonotype was counted between two and nine times. The chain combines TRBV7-2 with TRBJ2-7, with no clear D. The CDR3 sequence is 16 residues long. Trimming cost V 1 base and J 0 bases, with 13 bases left between them. The germline gives CDR1 SGHTA, CDR2 FQGNSA. The DNA for the CDR3 is TGTGCCAGCAGCTTAGAGCTAGACCTTAGCTCCTACGAGCAGTACTTC. This gives the protein CASSLELDLSSYEQYF.

The chain is built from TRBV19 and TRBJ1-5; possibly TRBD1 for D (6 bases). The CDR3 extends over 16 amino acids. Germline lookup yields CDR1 LNHDA and CDR2 SQIVND (reference sequence). Trimming cost V 8 bases and J 0 bases, with 17 bases left between them. CDR3 sequence reads: CASGGGSGNSNQPQHF. As DNA, the CDR3 is TGTGCCAGTGGGGGGGGCTCAGGAAATAGCAATCAGCCCCAGCATTTT. Full variable domain (missing parts from reference TRBV19 and TRBJ1-5): DGGITQSPKYLFRKEGQNVTLSCEQNLNHDAMYWYRQDPGQGLRLIYYSQIVNDFQKGDIAEGYSVSREKKESFPLTVTSAQKNPTAFYLCASGGGSGNSNQPQHFGDGTRLSIL.